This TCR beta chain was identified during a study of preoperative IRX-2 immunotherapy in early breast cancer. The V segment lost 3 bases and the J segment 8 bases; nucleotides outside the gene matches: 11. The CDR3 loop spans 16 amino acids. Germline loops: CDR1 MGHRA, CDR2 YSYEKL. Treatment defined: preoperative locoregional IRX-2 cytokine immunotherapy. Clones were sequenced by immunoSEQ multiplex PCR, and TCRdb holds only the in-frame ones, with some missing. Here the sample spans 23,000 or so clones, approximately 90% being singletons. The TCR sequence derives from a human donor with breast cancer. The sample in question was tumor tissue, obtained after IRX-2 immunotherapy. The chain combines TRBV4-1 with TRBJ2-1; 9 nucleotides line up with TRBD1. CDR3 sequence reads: CASSQGPGQGLHEQFF. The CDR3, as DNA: TGCGCCAGCAGCCAGGGACCGGGACAGGGTTTGCATGAGCAGTTCTTC.